This T cell receptor (beta chain) was sequenced in a study of PD-L1 blockade in urothelial cancer. Background on the study: Bladder-origin urothelial cancer in males described most of the 29 patients.

With 5 bases clipped from V and 10 bases from J, the junction kept 7 bases outside the gene matches. This CDR3 has 14 amino acids. CDR1 is SEHNR and CDR2 is FQNEAQ in the germline V gene (reference sequence). Repertoires were generated with immunoSEQ multiplex PCR, while TCRdb's copy carries only in-frame clones and drops some. Of around 45,000 clones listed, approximately 90% were seen once; the top ten hold approximately 14%. This TCR came from a woman aged 55-70 years with urothelial cancer. The gene calls are TRBV7-9 and TRBJ1-6, with 8 bases that match TRBD1. Sequences were derived from PBMCs, sampled around atezolizumab (anti-PD-L1) treatment. This chain's CDR3 is CASSDGQGGSPLHF. In DNA, the CDR3 is TGTGCCAGCAGCGACGGACAGGGTGGCTCACCCCTCCACTTT.